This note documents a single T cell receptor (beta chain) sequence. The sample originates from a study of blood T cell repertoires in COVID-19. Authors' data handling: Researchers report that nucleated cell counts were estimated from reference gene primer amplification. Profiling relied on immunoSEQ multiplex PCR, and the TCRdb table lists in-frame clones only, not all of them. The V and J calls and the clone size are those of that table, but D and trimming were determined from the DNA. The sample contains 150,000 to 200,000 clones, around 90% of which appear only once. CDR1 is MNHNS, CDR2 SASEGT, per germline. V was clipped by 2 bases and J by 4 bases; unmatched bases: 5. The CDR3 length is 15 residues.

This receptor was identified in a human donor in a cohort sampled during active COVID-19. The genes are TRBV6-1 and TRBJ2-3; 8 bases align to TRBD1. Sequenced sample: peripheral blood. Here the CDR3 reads CASSEWTGNADTQYF. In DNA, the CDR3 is TGTGCCAGCAGTGAATGGACAGGGAATGCAGATACGCAGTATTTT.